In this sample, the clone carrying this TCR beta chain turned up many times. The antigen is unknown. The data derive from a study of early T cells in non-severe SARS-CoV-2 infection. Study context: RNA in bulk from unsorted whole blood was sequenced, and chains were unpaired.

Findings of the study overall: The matching step, a VDJdb search, favored anti-spike CD8 responses and missed private and CD4 specificities.

Individually, cDNA molecules had unique molecular identifiers attached to them. Via MiXCR, TCRdb re-called the 5' RACE reads, giving one row per CDR3 protein. The data show 85,000 to 100,000 distinct CDR3 sequences, with about 11% seen just once and around 4.3% held by the top ten. The CDR3 is 13 amino acids. V lost 5 bases and J 2 bases, leaving 9 bases between the germline ends. The germline gives CDR1 MNHEY, CDR2 SVGAGI. The sequence was collected from an adult who was a healthcare worker with PCR-confirmed SARS-CoV-2 infection or an uninfected control (not recorded which). Sequenced here: whole blood, sampled at baseline. V gene TRBV6-5 combines with J gene TRBJ2-5; possibly TRBD1 for D (6 bases). This CDR3 is CASSRTVQETQYF. DNA for the CDR3: TGTGCCAGCAGTCGGACAGTTCAAGAGACCCAGTACTTC.